Listed below are T cell receptor beta chains from one sample, sequenced in a study of beta chain features in type 1 diabetes. Generated by immunoSEQ multiplex PCR, the TCRdb table keeps only in-frame clones and is missing some. This table holds hundreds of thousands of clones, over 12% found once. Sequencing input: naive CD4+ T cells from blood. These receptors were taken from a man between 18 and 29 years old with type 1 diabetes. Each CDR3 is given with its conserved first and last residue. Each record gives: J gene, clone size, D gene, V gene, CDR3 protein, CDR3 DNA. D genes are given only for firm matches. The size of a clone is reported for some rows only, either as once, few or many, or as a class for expanded clones.

J: TRBJ2-1; size: NA; D: NA; V: TRBV6-5; CDR3: CASRPPSYNEQFF; DNA: TGTGCCAGCCGCCCGCCGTCCTACAATGAGCAGTTCTTC
J: TRBJ2-7; size: NA; D: TRBD2; V: TRBV7-2; CDR3: CASSSIAGGPYEQYF; DNA: TGTGCCAGCAGCTCAATAGCGGGAGGGCCTTACGAGCAGTACTTC
J: TRBJ2-7; size: NA; D: NA; V: TRBV6-6; CDR3: CASSSGLGAMNF; DNA: TGTGCCAGCAGTTCGGGCTTGGGGGCCATGAACTTC
J: TRBJ2-7; size: NA; D: TRBD1; V: TRBV6-5; CDR3: CASSYRGPTYEQYF; DNA: TGTGCCAGCAGTTACAGGGGGCCGACCTACGAGCAGTACTTC
J: TRBJ2-1; size: NA; D: NA; V: TRBV29-1; CDR3: CSADAGEQFF; DNA: TGCAGCGCAGACGCCGGTGAGCAGTTCTTC
J: TRBJ2-3; size: few; D: TRBD2; V: TRBV4-1; CDR3: CASSQRDGRQSDTQYF; DNA: TGCGCCAGCAGCCAAAGGGACGGGAGGCAATCAGATACGCAGTATTTT
J: TRBJ1-2; size: NA; D: TRBD1; V: TRBV15; CDR3: CATSSGTGAPYGYTF; DNA: TGTGCCACCAGCAGCGGGACAGGGGCCCCCTATGGCTACACCTTC
J: TRBJ1-2; size: few; D: NA; V: TRBV6-5; CDR3: CASSYSSGGYTF; DNA: TGTGCCAGCAGTTACTCGTCCGGTGGCTACACCTTC
J: TRBJ2-1; size: NA; D: TRBD2; V: TRBV5-1; CDR3: CASSLSGSSYNEQFF; DNA: TGCGCCAGCAGCTTGAGCGGGAGTTCCTACAATGAGCAGTTCTTC
J: TRBJ2-1; size: few; D: TRBD2; V: TRBV5-1; CDR3: CASRLSGREDNEQFF; DNA: TGCGCCAGCAGATTAAGCGGGAGAGAGGACAATGAGCAGTTCTTC
J: TRBJ2-2; size: NA; D: NA; V: TRBV7-2; CDR3: CASSPPFYSSDLPTGELFF; DNA: TGTGCCAGCAGCCCACCTTTCTATTCGTCCGACCTTCCCACCGGGGAGCTGTTTTTT
J: TRBJ1-1; size: NA; D: NA; V: TRBV29-1; CDR3: CSVMRMNTEAFF; DNA: TGCAGCGTTATGAGGATGAACACTGAAGCTTTCTTT
J: TRBJ2-1; size: NA; D: NA; V: TRBV11-2; CDR3: CASSLGGLNEQFF; DNA: TGTGCCAGCAGCTTAGGAGGTCTGAATGAGCAGTTCTTC
J: TRBJ2-3; size: NA; D: NA; V: TRBV2; CDR3: CASSVYPGPSTDTQYF; DNA: TGTGCCAGCAGCGTGTACCCCGGACCTAGCACAGATACGCAGTATTTT
J: TRBJ2-5; size: NA; D: TRBD2; V: TRBV6-5; CDR3: CASSLSGGSETQYF; DNA: TGTGCCAGCAGTTTATCGGGGGGTAGTGAGACCCAGTACTTC
J: TRBJ2-2; size: NA; D: NA; V: TRBV2; CDR3: CASRRENTGELFF; DNA: TGTGCCAGCAGAAGGGAGAACACCGGGGAGCTGTTTTTT
J: TRBJ2-3; size: NA; D: NA; V: TRBV30; CDR3: CAWSVLVDTQYF; DNA: TGTGCCTGGAGTGTACTCGTGGATACGCAGTATTTT
J: TRBJ2-7; size: few; D: TRBD1; V: TRBV6-1; CDR3: CASMEGQGVSYEQYF; DNA: TGTGCCAGCATGGAGGGACAGGGGGTATCCTACGAGCAGTACTTC
J: TRBJ1-2; size: NA; D: TRBD1; V: TRBV19; CDR3: CASTPTGIHGYTF; DNA: TGTGCCAGTACCCCGACAGGGATTCATGGCTACACCTTC
J: TRBJ1-2; size: NA; D: NA; V: TRBV4-3; CDR3: CASSQGVNTHYGYTF; DNA: TGCGCCAGCAGCCAAGGGGTCAACACCCACTATGGCTACACCTTC
J: TRBJ2-2; size: few; D: NA; V: TRBV6-1; CDR3: CAGGTSTGELFF; DNA: TGTGCAGGTGGGACATCAACCGGGGAGCTGTTTTTT
J: TRBJ1-6; size: few; D: NA; V: TRBV7-9; CDR3: CASSSRQVYNSPLHF; DNA: TGTGCCAGCAGCTCCAGACAGGTCTATAATTCACCCCTCCACTTT